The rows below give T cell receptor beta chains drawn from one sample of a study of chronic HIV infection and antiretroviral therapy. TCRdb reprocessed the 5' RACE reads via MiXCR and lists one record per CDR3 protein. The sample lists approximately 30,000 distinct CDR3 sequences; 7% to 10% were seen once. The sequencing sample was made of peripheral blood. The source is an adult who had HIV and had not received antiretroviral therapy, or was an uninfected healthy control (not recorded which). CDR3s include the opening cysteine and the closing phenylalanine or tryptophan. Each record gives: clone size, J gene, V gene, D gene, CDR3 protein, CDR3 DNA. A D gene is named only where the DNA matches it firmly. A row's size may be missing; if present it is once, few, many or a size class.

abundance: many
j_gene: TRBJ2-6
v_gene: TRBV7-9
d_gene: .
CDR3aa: CASNPQGRSGANVLTF
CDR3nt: TGTGCCAGCAACCCACAGGGTCGCTCTGGGGCCAACGTCCTGACTTTC

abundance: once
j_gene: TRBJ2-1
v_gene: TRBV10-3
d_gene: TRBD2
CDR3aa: CAISLSGGAHEQFF
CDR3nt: TGTGCCATCAGTCTTAGCGGGGGGGCTCACGAGCAGTTCTTC

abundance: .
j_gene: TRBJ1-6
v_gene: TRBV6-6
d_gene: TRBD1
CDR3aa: CASWGQGVSSYNSPLHF
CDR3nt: TGTGCCAGCTGGGGACAGGGGGTTAGCTCCTATAATTCACCCCTCCACTTT

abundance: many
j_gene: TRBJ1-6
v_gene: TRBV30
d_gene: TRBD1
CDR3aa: CAWSGQTGGNSPLHF
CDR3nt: TGTGCCTGGAGTGGTCAGACAGGGGGCAACTCACCCCTCCACTTT

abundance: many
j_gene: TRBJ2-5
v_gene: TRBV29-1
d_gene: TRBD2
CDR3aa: CSVDYGLAGGSETQYF
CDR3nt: TGCAGCGTTGATTATGGGCTAGCGGGAGGGAGCGAGACCCAGTACTTC

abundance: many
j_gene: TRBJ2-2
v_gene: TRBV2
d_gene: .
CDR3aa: CASSVVGPEELFF
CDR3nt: TGTGCCAGCAGTGTGGTGGGGCCTGAGGAGCTGTTTTTT

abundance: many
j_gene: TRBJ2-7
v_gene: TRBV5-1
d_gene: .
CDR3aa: CASSSRGRYEQYF
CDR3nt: TGCGCCAGCAGCTCCCGTGGGCGGTACGAGCAGTACTTC

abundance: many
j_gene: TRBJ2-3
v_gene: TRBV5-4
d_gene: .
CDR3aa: CASSRDSSSTDTQYF
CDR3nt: TGTGCCAGCAGCCGCGACAGCTCTAGCACAGATACGCAGTATTTT

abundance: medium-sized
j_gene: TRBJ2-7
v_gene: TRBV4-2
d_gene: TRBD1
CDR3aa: CASSPRTGPSYEQYF
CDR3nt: TGTGCCAGCAGCCCCCGGACAGGGCCCTCCTACGAGCAGTACTTC

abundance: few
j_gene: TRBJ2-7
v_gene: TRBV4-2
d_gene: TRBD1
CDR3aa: CASSRDRVYEQYF
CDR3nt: TGTGCCAGCAGCCGGGACAGGGTGTACGAGCAGTACTTC

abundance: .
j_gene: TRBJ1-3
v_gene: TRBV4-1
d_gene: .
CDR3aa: CASSQVAGNTIYF
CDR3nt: TGCGCCAGCAGCCAAGTCGCTGGAAACACCATATATTTT

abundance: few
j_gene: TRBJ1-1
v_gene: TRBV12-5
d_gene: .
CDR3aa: CASGSPGAEAFF
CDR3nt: TGTGCTAGTGGTTCCCCCGGCGCTGAAGCTTTCTTT

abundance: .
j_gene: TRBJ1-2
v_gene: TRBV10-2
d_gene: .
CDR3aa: CASSERDAHGYTF
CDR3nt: TGCGCCAGCAGTGAGCGGGATGCCCATGGCTACACCTTC

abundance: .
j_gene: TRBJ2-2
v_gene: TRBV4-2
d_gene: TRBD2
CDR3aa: CASSHPLAGPGELFF
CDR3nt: TGTGCCAGCAGCCACCCTCTAGCGGGGCCCGGGGAGCTGTTTTTT

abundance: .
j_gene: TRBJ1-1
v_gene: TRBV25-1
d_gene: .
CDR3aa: CASSGQGLLVNTEAFF
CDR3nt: TGTGCCAGCAGTGGTCAGGGGCTACTAGTTAACACTGAAGCTTTCTTT

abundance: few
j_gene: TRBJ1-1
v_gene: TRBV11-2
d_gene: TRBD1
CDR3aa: CASSYTGVNTEAFF
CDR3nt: TGTGCCAGCAGCTACACAGGGGTGAACACTGAAGCTTTCTTT

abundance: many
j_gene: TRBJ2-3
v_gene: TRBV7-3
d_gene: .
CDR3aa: CASSLSPGPDTQYF
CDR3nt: TGTGCCAGCAGCTTAAGCCCAGGGCCAGATACGCAGTATTTT

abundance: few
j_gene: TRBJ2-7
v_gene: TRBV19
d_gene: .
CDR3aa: CASGDSLYEQYF
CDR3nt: TGTGCCAGTGGCGACAGCCTCTACGAGCAGTACTTC

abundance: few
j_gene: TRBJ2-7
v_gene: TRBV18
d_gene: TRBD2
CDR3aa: CASSPIRTSGTYEQYF
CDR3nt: TGTGCCAGCTCACCAATCCGGACTAGCGGGACCTACGAGCAGTACTTC

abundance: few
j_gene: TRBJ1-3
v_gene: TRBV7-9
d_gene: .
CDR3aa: CASSSELETGNTIYF
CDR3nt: TGTGCCAGCAGCTCGGAACTTGAGACTGGAAACACCATATATTTT

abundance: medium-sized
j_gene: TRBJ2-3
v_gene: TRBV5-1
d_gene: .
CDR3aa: CASSLALEESTDTQYF
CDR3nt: TGCGCCAGCAGCTTGGCCCTAGAGGAGAGCACAGATACGCAGTATTTT

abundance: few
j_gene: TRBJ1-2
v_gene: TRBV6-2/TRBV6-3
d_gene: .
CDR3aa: CASSYGYGYTF
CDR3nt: TGTGCCAGCAGTTACGGTTATGGCTACACCTTC

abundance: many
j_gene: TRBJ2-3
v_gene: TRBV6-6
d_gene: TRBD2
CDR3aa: CASSYRASGTVSTDTQYF
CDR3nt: TGTGCCAGCAGTTACCGGGCTAGCGGGACAGTTAGCACAGATACGCAGTATTTT

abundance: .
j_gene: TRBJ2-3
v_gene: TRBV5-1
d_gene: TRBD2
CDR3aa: CASTLAGVSTDTQYF
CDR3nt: TGCGCCAGCACCTTAGCGGGAGTTAGCACAGATACGCAGTATTTT

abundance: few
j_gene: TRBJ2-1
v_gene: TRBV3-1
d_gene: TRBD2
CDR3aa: CASRSRERGREQFF
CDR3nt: TGTGCCAGCAGAAGCAGGGAGCGGGGTCGCGAGCAGTTCTTC

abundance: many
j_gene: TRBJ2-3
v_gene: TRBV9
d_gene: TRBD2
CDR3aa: CASSDASSGSGTDTQYF
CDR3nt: TGTGCCAGCAGCGACGCTAGTAGCGGGAGTGGGACAGATACGCAGTATTTT

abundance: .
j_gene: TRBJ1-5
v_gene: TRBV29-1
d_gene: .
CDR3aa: CSVGRDSNQPQHF
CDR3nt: TGCAGCGTTGGCCGGGACAGCAATCAGCCCCAGCATTTT

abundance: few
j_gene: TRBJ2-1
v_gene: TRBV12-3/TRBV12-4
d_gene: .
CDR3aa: CASSKPRVARDNEQFF
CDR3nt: TGTGCCAGCAGTAAACCCAGGGTTGCGAGAGACAATGAGCAGTTCTTC

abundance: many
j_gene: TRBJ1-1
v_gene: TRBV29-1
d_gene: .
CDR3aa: CSVPDWGGTEAFF
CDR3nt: TGCAGCGTCCCCGACTGGGGGGGCACTGAAGCTTTCTTT

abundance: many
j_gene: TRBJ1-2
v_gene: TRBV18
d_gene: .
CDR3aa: CASSPPEERGYTF
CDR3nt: TGTGCCAGCTCACCACCGGAGGAACGTGGCTACACCTTC

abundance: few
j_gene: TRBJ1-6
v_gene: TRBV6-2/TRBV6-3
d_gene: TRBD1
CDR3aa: CASTDIITGGDSPLHF
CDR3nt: TGTGCCAGCACCGATATAATAACAGGGGGAGATTCACCCCTCCACTTT

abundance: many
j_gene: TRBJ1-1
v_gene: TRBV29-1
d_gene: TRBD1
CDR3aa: CSQRTGLNTEAFF
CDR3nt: TGCAGCCAGCGGACAGGCTTGAACACTGAAGCTTTCTTT

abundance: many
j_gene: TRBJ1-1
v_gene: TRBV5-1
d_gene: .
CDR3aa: CASWTTGTEAFF
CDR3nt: TGCGCCAGCTGGACGACCGGCACTGAAGCTTTCTTT

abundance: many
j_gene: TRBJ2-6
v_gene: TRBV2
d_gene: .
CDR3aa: CASPAPSGANVLTF
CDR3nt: TGTGCCAGCCCGGCCCCCTCTGGGGCCAACGTCCTGACTTTC

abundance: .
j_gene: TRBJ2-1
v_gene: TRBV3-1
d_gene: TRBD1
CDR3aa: CASSQEHGTGVAEQFF
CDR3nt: TGTGCCAGCAGCCAAGAGCACGGGACAGGGGTCGCTGAGCAGTTCTTC

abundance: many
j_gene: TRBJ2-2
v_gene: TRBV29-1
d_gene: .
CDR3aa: CSVEAPGIGELFF
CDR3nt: TGCAGCGTTGAAGCCCCCGGGATCGGGGAGCTGTTTTTT

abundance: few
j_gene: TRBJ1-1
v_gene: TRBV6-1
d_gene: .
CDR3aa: CASSGGIEAFF
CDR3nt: TGTGCCAGCAGTGGAGGGATTGAAGCTTTCTTT

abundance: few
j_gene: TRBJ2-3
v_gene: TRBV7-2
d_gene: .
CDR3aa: CASRNRLDTDTQYF
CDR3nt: TGTGCCAGCAGGAACCGACTAGACACAGATACGCAGTATTTT

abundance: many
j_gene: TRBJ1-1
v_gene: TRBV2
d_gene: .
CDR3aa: CASTQTGLRSVAEAFF
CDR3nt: TGTGCCAGCACCCAAACGGGACTACGTTCCGTGGCTGAAGCTTTCTTT

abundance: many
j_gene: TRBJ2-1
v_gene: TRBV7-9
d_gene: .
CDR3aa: CASSFATNEQFF
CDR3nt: TGTGCCAGCAGCTTTGCGACTAATGAGCAGTTCTTC

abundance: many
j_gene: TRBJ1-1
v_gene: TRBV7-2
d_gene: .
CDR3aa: CASSLATGGGTEAFF
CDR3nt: TGTGCCAGCAGCTTAGCCACGGGGGGTGGGACTGAAGCTTTCTTT

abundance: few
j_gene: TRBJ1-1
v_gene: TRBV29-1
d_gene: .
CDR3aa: CSATVTNTEAFF
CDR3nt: TGCAGCGCCACCGTCACGAACACTGAAGCTTTCTTT

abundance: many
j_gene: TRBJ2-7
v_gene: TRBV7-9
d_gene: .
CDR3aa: CASRGGPPYEQYF
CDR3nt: TGTGCCAGCAGAGGAGGGCCCCCCTACGAGCAGTACTTC

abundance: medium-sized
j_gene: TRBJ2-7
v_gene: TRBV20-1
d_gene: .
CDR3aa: CSARVTGTRGEQYF
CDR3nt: TGCAGTGCTAGGGTTACAGGGACACGGGGCGAGCAGTACTTC

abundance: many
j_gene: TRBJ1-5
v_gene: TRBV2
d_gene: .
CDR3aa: CASSDNSNQPQHF
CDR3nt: TGTGCCAGCAGTGATAACAGCAATCAGCCCCAGCATTTT

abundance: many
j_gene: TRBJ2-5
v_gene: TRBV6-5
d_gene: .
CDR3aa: CASSYEPQETQYF
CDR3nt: TGTGCCAGCAGTTATGAACCCCAAGAGACCCAGTACTTC

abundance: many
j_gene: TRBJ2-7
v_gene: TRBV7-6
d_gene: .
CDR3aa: CASSLRGRPETYEQYF
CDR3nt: TGTGCCAGCAGCCTTAGAGGTAGGCCAGAAACCTACGAGCAGTACTTC

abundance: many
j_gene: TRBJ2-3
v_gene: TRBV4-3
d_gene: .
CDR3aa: CASSQETDTQYF
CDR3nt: TGCGCCAGCAGCCAAGAAACAGATACGCAGTATTTT